This T cell receptor beta chain appears in the sequencing data of a study of CD8 T cells in Susac syndrome. A quantity of roughly 0.5 to 1 ug RNA underwent reverse transcription using random hexamers. From the immunoSEQ multiplex PCR reads, TCRdb called clonotypes with MiXCR, one entry per CDR3 protein. Here the sample spans around 170,000 distinct CDR3 sequences, roughly 95% being singletons. Per germline, CDR1 MNHEY and CDR2 SVGAGI. V was trimmed by 2 bases and J by 10 bases, leaving 12 bases between them. CDR3 length equals 14 residues. The source of this sequence is a human donor with Susac syndrome. The chain joins TRBV6-5 to TRBJ1-6, with D maybe TRBD1 (5 bases). Sequenced: CD4+ T cells from PBMCs. Written as DNA, the CDR3 is TGTGCCAGCAGTTACCCGGGACTTTACTCACCCCTCCACTTT. Residues: CASSYPGLYSPLHF.